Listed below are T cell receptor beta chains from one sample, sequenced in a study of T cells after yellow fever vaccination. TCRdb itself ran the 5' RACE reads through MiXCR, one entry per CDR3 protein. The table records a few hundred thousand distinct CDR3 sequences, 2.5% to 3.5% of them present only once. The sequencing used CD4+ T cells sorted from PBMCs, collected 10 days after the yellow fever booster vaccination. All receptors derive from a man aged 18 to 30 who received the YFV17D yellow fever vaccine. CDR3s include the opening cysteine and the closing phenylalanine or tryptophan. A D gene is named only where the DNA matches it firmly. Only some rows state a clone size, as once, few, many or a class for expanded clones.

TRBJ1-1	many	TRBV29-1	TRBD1	CSVEISQGATEAFF	TGCAGCGTTGAAATCTCACAGGGGGCCACTGAAGCTTTCTTT
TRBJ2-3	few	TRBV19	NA	CASSSPWGADTQYF	TGTGCCAGTAGTAGCCCCTGGGGGGCAGATACGCAGTATTTT
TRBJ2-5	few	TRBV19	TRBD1	CASSRQGDGETQYF	TGTGCCAGTAGTAGACAGGGTGATGGAGAGACCCAGTACTTC
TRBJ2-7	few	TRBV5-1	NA	CASSFSLSYEQYF	TGCGCCAGCAGCTTTTCGTTATCCTACGAGCAGTACTTC
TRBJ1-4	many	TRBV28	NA	CASWGVFNEKLFF	TGTGCCAGCTGGGGGGTCTTTAATGAAAAACTGTTTTTT
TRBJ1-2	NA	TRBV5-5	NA	CASSLEGIGYGYTF	TGTGCCAGCAGCTTGGAGGGTATTGGCTATGGCTACACCTTC
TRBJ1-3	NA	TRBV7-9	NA	CASSSQGGTGNTIYF	TGTGCCAGCAGCTCGCAGGGCGGCACTGGAAACACCATATATTTT
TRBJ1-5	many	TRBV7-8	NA	CASSLAWTPQHF	TGTGCCAGCAGCTTAGCGTGGACACCCCAGCATTTT
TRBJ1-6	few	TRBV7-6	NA	CASSLGVFSYNSPLHF	TGTGCCAGCAGCTTAGGTGTTTTCTCCTATAATTCACCCCTCCACTTT
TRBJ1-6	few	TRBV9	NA	CASSVGVRPPLHF	TGTGCCAGCAGCGTAGGGGTCAGGCCTCCCCTCCACTTT
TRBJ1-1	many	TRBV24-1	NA	CATSPGTGTEAFF	TGTGCCACCAGCCCCGGGACGGGCACTGAAGCTTTCTTT
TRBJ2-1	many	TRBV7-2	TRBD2	CASSPERGGPYEQFF	TGTGCCAGCAGCCCGGAGCGGGGGGGCCCGTATGAGCAGTTCTTC
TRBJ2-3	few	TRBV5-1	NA	CASSLNSRSTDTQYF	TGCGCCAGCAGCTTGAACTCCCGGAGCACAGATACGCAGTATTTT
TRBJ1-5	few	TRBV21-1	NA	CASTTIQGIDQPQHF	TGTGCCAGCACCACCATACAGGGAATTGATCAGCCCCAGCATTTT
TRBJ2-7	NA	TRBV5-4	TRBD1	CASSLAPGQKSYEQYF	TGTGCCAGCAGCTTGGCCCCGGGACAGAAGTCTTACGAGCAGTACTTC
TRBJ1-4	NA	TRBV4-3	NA	CASSQDLPTNEKLFF	TGCGCCAGCAGCCAAGACTTACCAACTAATGAAAAACTGTTTTTT
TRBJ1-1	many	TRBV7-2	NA	CASSPGGGGTEAFF	TGTGCCAGCAGCCCCGGGGGGGGTGGCACTGAAGCTTTCTTT
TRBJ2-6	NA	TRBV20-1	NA	CSARSRGPGANVLTF	TGCAGTGCTCGAAGCAGGGGCCCTGGGGCCAACGTCCTGACTTTC
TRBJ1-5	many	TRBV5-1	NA	CASTPGPGPNQPQHF	TGCGCCAGCACCCCCGGACCGGGACCTAATCAGCCCCAGCATTTT
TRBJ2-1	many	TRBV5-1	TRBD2	CASSLDGTSGGNEQFF	TGCGCCAGCAGCTTGGACGGGACTAGCGGGGGGAATGAGCAGTTCTTC
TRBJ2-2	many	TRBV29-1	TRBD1	CSATTGLTGELFF	TGCAGCGCGACGACAGGGCTAACCGGGGAGCTGTTTTTT
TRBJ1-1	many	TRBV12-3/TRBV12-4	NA	CASSRYTPMNTEAFF	TGTGCCAGCAGTCGTTATACCCCCATGAACACTGAAGCTTTCTTT
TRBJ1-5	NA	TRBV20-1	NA	CSASSDSNQPQHF	TGCAGTGCTAGCTCAGATAGCAATCAGCCCCAGCATTTT